The entry below gives a single T cell receptor beta chain sequence along with its context. Its antigen remains unknown. The donors were in the approximately 110-subject validation cohort; that cohort was separate from the roughly 680-subject first cohort. This entry is derived from a study of cytomegalovirus exposure and HLA in healthy donors. The CDR3 is made up of 15 amino acids. Germline-derived CDR1 and CDR2 are SGHNT and YYREEE (reference sequence). After removal of 1 base from V and 4 bases from J, the junction contained 8 bases not matched to a gene. Sequencing used immunoSEQ multiplex PCR; TCRdb keeps in-frame clones, though not all of them. Of some 170,000 clones listed, just under 90% are singletons. Study-wide results and caveats: The investigators catalogued 150 to 200 TCR beta chains as cytomegalovirus-associated.

The chain joins TRBV5-4 to TRBJ2-7; TRBD1 aligns across 7 bases. Sequencing was performed on PBMCs. The clonotype comes from a woman in her 30s in good health and CMV-seronegative. The CDR3 here is CASSLSATGTYEQYF. The CDR3, as DNA: TGTGCCAGCAGCTTGTCCGCGACAGGGACATACGAGCAGTACTTC.